This T cell receptor (beta chain) was identified during a study of beta chain features in type 1 diabetes. As every portion of the isolated RNA was reverse transcribed, the sequencing read expressed TCRB transcripts. Some clones are missing from TCRdb's copy, which holds only in-frame ones; the method was immunoSEQ multiplex PCR. The top ten clones hold more than 0.015% of a sample with 250,000 to 350,000 clones, roughly an eighth of them seen once. In its sample, this clone was seen a few times. Its antigen is undetermined. General study results and limits: At VDJ recombination sites, type 1 diabetes patients had fewer insertions and more deleted nucleotides. Shorter TCRB CDR3s, moderately but significantly so, were found in Type 1 diabetes patients in all four CD4+ subsets.

The sequenced sample was naive CD4+ T cells from blood. The receptor's source is a man younger than 45 with type 1 diabetes.

The CDR3 protein is CASSLRGAHGYTF. The CDR3 DNA reads TGTGCCAGCAGCTTGCGAGGCGCGCATGGCTACACCTTC. The chain couples TRBV5-6 to TRBJ1-2; no definite D call. Trimming cost V 1 base and J 6 bases, with 10 bases left between them. Germline V gene lookup returns CDR1 SGHDT and CDR2 YYEEEE. The CDR3 length is 13 residues.